The source of this T cell receptor (beta chain) is a study of blood T cell repertoires in COVID-19. Background on the study: Italy, Spain and the United States were the sources of the convalescent and acute COVID-19 samples. Sources were T cells, B-cell-depleted T cells, or PBMCs; the material itself was cDNA or gDNA.

Per the original methods: Estimation of nucleated cell counts relied on the amplification of reference gene primers. Some clones are missing from TCRdb's copy, which holds only in-frame ones; the method was immunoSEQ multiplex PCR. That table gives V, J and clone size, and the DNA gave D and trimming. The data hold a few hundred thousand clones, with 70% to 90% observed a single time. The CDR3 consists of 17 residues. The ends lost 4 bases at V and 1 base at J; junction bases unmatched: 9. CDR1 and CDR2 from the germline V gene are SQVTM and ANQGSEA. The sample consisted of peripheral blood. V usage is TRBV29-1 and J usage is TRBJ2-5; TRBD2 matches 13 bases. The TCR comes from a man between 45 and 60 years old who had recovered from COVID-19. CDR3 in amino acids: CSVVSGTSGTIQETQYF. Written as DNA, the CDR3 is TGCAGCGTTGTTTCTGGGACTAGCGGGACTATCCAAGAGACCCAGTACTTC.